The 17 T cell receptor beta chains listed next were all sequenced from one sample in a study of OX40 agonist ivuxolimab in advanced cancers. Generated by immunoSEQ multiplex PCR, the TCRdb table keeps only in-frame clones and is missing some. The sample carries 80,000 or so clones, about nine tenths recorded once. The sample was CD4+ or CD8+ T cells sorted from blood, taken in a trial of the OX40 agonist ivuxolimab. The receptors come from an adult with an advanced solid tumor such as melanoma, head and neck, liver or kidney cancer.

This sequence joins TRBV2 and TRBJ1-2; no reliable D call. Germline CDR1 SNHLY, CDR2 FYNNEI. Deletions cut 0 bases from V and 0 bases from J, with 11 bases between. CDR3 length: 16 residues. The CDR3 sequence is CASSEAGQIPNYGYTF. DNA of the CDR3: TGTGCCAGCAGTGAAGCTGGGCAGATTCCTAACTATGGCTACACCTTC.

This clone was detected only a few times. This chain connects TRBV11-2 to TRBJ2-2, with D possibly being TRBD1 or TRBD2 (5 bases each). Germline-derived CDR1 and CDR2 are SGHAT and FQNNGV. This CDR3 spans 15 amino acids. V shed 5 bases and J shed 5 bases, with 15 bases lying between them. The chain's CDR3 is CASSISGRMTGELFF. In nucleotides, the CDR3 is TGTGCCAGCAGCATATCGGGACGTATGACCGGGGAGCTGTTTTTT.

V is TRBV6-6 and J is TRBJ2-5, with a possible D match to TRBD2 (6 bases). Germline assignment: CDR1 MNHNY and CDR2 SVGAGI (reference sequence). V gave up 4 bases and J gave up 2 bases, with 17 bases separating them. The length of the CDR3 is 16 residues. CDR3 residues: CASSWARQGGQETQYF. As DNA, the CDR3 is TGTGCCAGCAGTTGGGCCCGTCAGGGAGGACAAGAGACCCAGTACTTC.

The chain is built from TRBV28 and TRBJ2-7; 9 bases map to TRBD2. Germline trimming cut 5 bases from V and 4 bases from J; bases unmatched to any gene: 12. Germline loops: CDR1 MDHEN, CDR2 SYDVKM. The length of the CDR3 is 16 residues. Here the CDR3 reads CASSPTSGLAFYEQYF. DNA of the CDR3: TGTGCCAGCAGTCCGACCTCGGGACTAGCTTTTTACGAGCAGTACTTC.

The rearrangement joins TRBV5-1 to TRBJ2-2, with D perhaps TRBD1 or TRBD2 (6 bases each). This CDR3 comprises 14 residues. V was cut by 6 bases and J by 3 bases, with 12 bases left in between. The germline gives CDR1 SGHRS, CDR2 YFSETQ. The CDR3 spells CASTPGAYTGELFF. CDR3 DNA sequence: TGCGCCAGCACACCGGGGGCGTACACCGGGGAGCTGTTTTTT.

Of note for this clone: This CDR3 is also generated by other DNA sequences in the sample. The chain carries TRBV6-5 and TRBJ1-5; D unclear. Trimming cost V 0 bases and J 6 bases, with 6 bases left between them. Germline-derived CDR1 and CDR2 are MNHEY and SVGAGI. This CDR3 comprises 13 residues. The CDR3 nucleotides are TGTGCCAGCAGTTACTCTCGGGGTCAGCCCCAGCATTTT. Residues: CASSYSRGQPQHF.

The CDR3 is CASSQTGSSREQYF. The CDR3, as DNA: TGTGCCAGCAGCCAAACAGGGTCCTCGCGCGAGCAGTACTTC. The V and J genes are TRBV14 and TRBJ2-7; D might be TRBD1 (6 bases). Germline V gives CDR1 SGHDN, CDR2 FVKESK. The CDR3 runs 14 residues. V lost 2 bases and J lost 6, with 14 bases in between.

With regard to this clone: A read error may account for a junction end that differs from germline. The chain couples TRBV7-9 to TRBJ2-3; 7 nucleotides agree with TRBD1. The CDR3 loop spans 14 amino acids. CDR1 SEHNR and CDR2 FQNEAQ come from the germline V gene (reference sequence). CDR3 nucleotide sequence: TGTGCCAGCAGATTAGGGGGCCTCACAGATACGCAGTATTTT. The encoded protein is CASRLGGLTDTQYF.

The genes are TRBV6-1 and TRBJ1-2; 7 nucleotides match TRBD1. CDR3 length equals 14 residues. Germline values: CDR1 MNHNS, CDR2 SASEGT. Trimming took 5 bases from V and 1 from J; bases not matched to a gene: 4. CDR3 sequence reads: CASSKGQVNYGYTF. CDR3 nucleotides: TGTGCCAGCAGTAAAGGACAGGTTAACTATGGCTACACCTTC.

The rearrangement joins TRBV4-1 to TRBJ2-7, with TRBD2 matching over 14 bases. Germline trimming cut 1 base from V and 4 bases from J; bases unmatched to any gene: 0. The length of the CDR3 is 15 residues. Looked up from germline, CDR1 is MGHRA and CDR2 is YSYEKL. The CDR3: CASSQGTSGGYEQYF. In DNA, the CDR3 is TGCGCCAGCAGCCAAGGGACTAGCGGGGGGTACGAGCAGTACTTC.

The rearrangement links TRBV30 to TRBJ2-3; TRBD2 matches at 16 bases. CDR1 and CDR2 from the germline V gene are GTSNPN and SVGIG (reference sequence). This CDR3 region has 15 residues. With 2 bases clipped from V and 8 bases from J, the junction kept 4 bases outside the gene matches. The DNA of the CDR3 is TGTGCCTGGAGTCCGGGACTAGCGGGGGGGATTACGCAGTATTTT. This translates into CAWSPGLAGGITQYF.

The CDR3 loop reads CASSRTGEGVNIQYF. The DNA of the CDR3 is TGCGCCAGCAGTAGGACAGGGGAGGGTGTGAACATTCAGTACTTC. The rearrangement joins TRBV5-1 to TRBJ2-4; 9 bases agree with TRBD1. V dropped 5 bases and J dropped 7; count of bases not matched to a gene: 10. The CDR3 runs 15 residues. The germline CDR1 and CDR2 sequences are SGHRS and YFSETQ.

The rearrangement links TRBV7-9 to TRBJ1-1; TRBD1 might be the D (6 bases). Trimming took off 6 bases at V and 5 bases at J, with 16 bases between the two ends. CDR3 size: 14 residues. Germline V lookup: CDR1 SEHNR, CDR2 FQNEAQ (reference sequence). CDR3 sequence (DNA): TGTGCCAGCAGGGAAACTAGGGGGGATACTGAAGCTTTCTTT. It is translated as CASRETRGDTEAFF.

The rearrangement links TRBV29-1 to TRBJ2-1; the D call may be TRBD1 or TRBD2 (5 bases each). The CDR3 covers 13 residues. Germline CDR1 SQVTM, CDR2 ANQGSEA. With 4 bases removed from V and 11 bases from J, the gap between germline ends came to 18 bases. DNA for the CDR3: TGCAGCGTTGGGATCAGGGTACGGGGTCAGCAGTTCTTC. This encodes CSVGIRVRGQQFF.

The CDR3 spells CASSLAAPMNTGELFF. In DNA form, the CDR3 reads TGTGCCAGCAGCTTAGCAGCGCCGATGAACACCGGGGAGCTGTTTTTT. The J gene is TRBJ2-2, the V gene TRBV7-9; D is unresolved. Trimming removed 0 bases at V and 1 base at J, with 9 bases between. Germline V lookup: CDR1 SEHNR, CDR2 FQNEAQ (reference sequence). This CDR3 region has 16 residues.

This clone was seen a single time. The rearrangement uses TRBV28 and TRBJ2-3; 8 bases are a match to TRBD2. This CDR3 has 16 amino acids. The junction had 14 bases not matched to a gene; V was cut back by 4 bases and J by 8 bases. Germline V gene sequence: CDR1 MDHEN, CDR2 SYDVKM. CDR3: CASSSYGLAAVSTQYF. CDR3 nucleotides: TGTGCCAGCAGTTCCTACGGACTAGCCGCCGTTAGTACGCAGTATTTT.

The chain is built from TRBV27 and TRBJ2-3, with unresolved D. CDR1 is MNHEY, CDR2 SMNVEV, per germline (reference sequence). The CDR3 loop spans 15 amino acids. V dropped 2 bases and J dropped 1 base, with 10 bases sitting between them. The CDR3 sequence is CASSLRVGGTDTQYF. Written as DNA, the CDR3 is TGTGCCAGCAGTTTAAGGGTCGGCGGCACAGATACGCAGTATTTT.